The rows below give T cell receptor beta chains drawn from one sample of a study of human T cells and chemical hapten exposure. TCRdb processed the RACE reads anew with MiXCR; each CDR3 protein has one entry. In the table there are under 65,000 distinct CDR3 sequences, around 9% of which are singletons. The specimen comprised whole blood, sampled in connection with sensitization to the hapten diphenylcyclopropenone (DPC). The receptors come from a woman in her forties or fifties with alopecia areata. Some clones in this sample may be carry-over from other donors' samples. The CDR3 runs from the conserved cysteine through the conserved F or W. D genes are given only for firm matches. Some rows mark clone size as missing; the rest say once, few, many or name a class of expanded clone.

TRBV5-1	TRBJ2-1	TRBD1	few	CASSLVQGAGNEQFF	TGCGCCAGCAGCCTCGTACAGGGGGCAGGGAATGAGCAGTTCTTC
TRBV7-9	TRBJ2-5	TRBD1	many	CASSLGQGALPYQETQYF	TGTGCCAGCAGCTTAGGACAGGGGGCACTCCCGTACCAAGAGACCCAGTACTTC
TRBV10-3	TRBJ1-6	-	many	CAISENAGNSPLHF	TGTGCCATCAGTGAGAATGCGGGTAATTCACCCCTCCACTTT
TRBV20-1	TRBJ1-1	-	few	CSARDRAGPGEAFF	TGCAGTGCTAGAGATCGGGCAGGTCCAGGTGAAGCTTTCTTT
TRBV5-1	TRBJ1-5	TRBD1	-	CASSLAPGTENQPQHF	TGCGCCAGCAGCTTGGCCCCCGGGACAGAGAATCAGCCCCAGCATTTT
TRBV14	TRBJ2-1	-	many	CASSVRNEQFF	TGTGCCAGCAGTGTAAGGAATGAGCAGTTCTTC
TRBV29-1	TRBJ1-2	-	few	CSVEFSYGYTF	TGCAGCGTTGAATTCAGCTATGGCTACACCTTC
TRBV18	TRBJ2-1	-	many	CASSTNTGFSFYNEQFF	TGTGCCAGCTCAACCAACACAGGGTTCTCCTTCTACAATGAGCAGTTCTTC
TRBV5-1	TRBJ2-1	-	many	CASSLGGSAHNEQFF	TGCGCCAGCAGCCTCGGAGGGTCCGCTCACAATGAGCAGTTCTTC
TRBV7-2	TRBJ1-1	-	many	CASSLVFDTEAFF	TGTGCCAGCAGCTTAGTTTTCGACACTGAAGCTTTCTTT
TRBV6-5	TRBJ2-1	TRBD2	many	CASSYRAGARNEQFF	TGTGCCAGCAGTTACCGAGCGGGAGCCCGCAATGAGCAGTTCTTC
TRBV12-5	TRBJ2-5	TRBD2	many	CASGLALPFLAGHAETQYF	TGTGCTAGTGGTTTGGCCCTTCCCTTTTTAGCGGGACACGCCGAGACCCAGTACTTC
TRBV5-1	TRBJ2-1	-	many	CASSPGASSYNEQFF	TGCGCCAGCAGCCCCGGAGCGAGCTCCTACAATGAGCAGTTCTTC
TRBV29-1	TRBJ1-3	-	-	CSVEDTFTGSSGNTIYF	TGCAGCGTTGAAGATACGTTTACGGGGTCTTCTGGAAACACCATATATTTT
TRBV12-3/TRBV12-4	TRBJ1-4	-	many	CASSLLRAFDEKLFF	TGTGCCAGCAGTTTACTGAGGGCTTTCGATGAAAAACTGTTTTTT
TRBV18	TRBJ2-3	-	many	CASSPTSDTQYF	TGTGCCAGCTCACCAACTTCAGATACGCAGTATTTT
TRBV11-2	TRBJ2-1	-	-	CASSLDRTFFVGQFF	TGTGCCAGCAGCTTAGATAGGACATTTTTTGTCGGGCAGTTCTTC
TRBV6-1	TRBJ2-4	-	-	CASSAAEGLRNIQYF	TGTGCCAGCAGTGCTGCGGAGGGCCTTAGGAACATTCAGTACTTC
TRBV6-5	TRBJ2-1	-	many	CATAGAKSYNEQFF	TGTGCCACCGCAGGAGCGAAATCCTACAATGAGCAGTTCTTC
TRBV12-2	TRBJ2-7	-	many	CASRLAIPGVSGGEQYF	TGTGCAAGTCGCTTAGCGATACCGGGTGTTAGCGGGGGCGAGCAGTACTTC
TRBV9	TRBJ1-2	-	many	CASSARQYPLGYTF	TGTGCCAGCAGCGCAAGACAGTATCCCCTTGGCTACACCTTC
TRBV27	TRBJ2-3	-	-	CASSKNTQYF	TGTGCCAGCAGTAAAAATACGCAGTATTTT
TRBV4-3	TRBJ2-7	-	many	CASSPRLFLDTGEQYF	TGCGCCAGCAGCCCTAGGCTATTTCTAGATACGGGCGAGCAGTACTTC
TRBV28	TRBJ1-1	-	many	CASSRLWAEAFF	TGTGCCAGCAGTCGTTTGTGGGCTGAAGCTTTCTTT
TRBV4-1	TRBJ1-2	-	many	CASSQEGAGGGYTF	TGCGCCAGCAGCCAAGAGGGGGCAGGAGGTGGCTACACCTTC
TRBV3-1	TRBJ2-1	-	-	CATLKYNEQFF	TGTGCCACCCTGAAATACAATGAGCAGTTCTTC
TRBV10-3	TRBJ2-3	TRBD2	many	CAISESSGRADTQYF	TGTGCCATCAGTGAGTCAAGCGGGAGGGCAGATACGCAGTATTTT
TRBV9	TRBJ2-2	-	many	CASSKNTGELFF	TGTGCCAGCAGTAAAAACACCGGGGAGCTGTTTTTT